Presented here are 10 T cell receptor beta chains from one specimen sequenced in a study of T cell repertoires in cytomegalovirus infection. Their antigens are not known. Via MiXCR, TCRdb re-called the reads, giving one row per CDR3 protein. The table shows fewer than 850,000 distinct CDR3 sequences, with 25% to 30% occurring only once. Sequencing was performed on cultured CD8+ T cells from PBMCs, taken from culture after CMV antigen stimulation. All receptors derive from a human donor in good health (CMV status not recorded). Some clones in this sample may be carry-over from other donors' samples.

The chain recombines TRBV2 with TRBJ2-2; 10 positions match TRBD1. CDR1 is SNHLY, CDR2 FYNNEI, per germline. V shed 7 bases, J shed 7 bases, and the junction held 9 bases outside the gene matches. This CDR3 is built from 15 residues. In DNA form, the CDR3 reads TGTGCCAGCAATCTCGACAGGGGGCTTGGCGGGGAGCTGTTTTTT. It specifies CASNLDRGLGGELFF. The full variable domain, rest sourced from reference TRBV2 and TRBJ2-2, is EPEVTQTPSHQVTQMGQEVILRCVPISNHLYFYWYRQILGQKVEFLVSFYNNEISEKSEIFDDQFSVERPDGSNFTLKIRSTKLEDSAMYFCASNLDRGLGGELFFGEGSRLTVL.

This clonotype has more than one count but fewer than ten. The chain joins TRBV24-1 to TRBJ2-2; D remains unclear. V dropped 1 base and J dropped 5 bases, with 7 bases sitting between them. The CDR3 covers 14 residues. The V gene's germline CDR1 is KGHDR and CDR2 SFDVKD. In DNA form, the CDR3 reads TGTGCCACCAGTGATTTAGGTGGGACCGGGGAGCTGTTTTTT. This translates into CATSDLGGTGELFF.

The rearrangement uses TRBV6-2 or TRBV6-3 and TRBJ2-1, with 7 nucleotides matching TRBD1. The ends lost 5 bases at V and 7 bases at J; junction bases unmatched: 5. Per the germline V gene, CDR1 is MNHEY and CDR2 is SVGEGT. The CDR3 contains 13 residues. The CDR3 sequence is CASSMGQLNEQFF. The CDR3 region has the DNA TGTGCCAGCAGTATGGGACAGCTTAATGAGCAGTTCTTC.

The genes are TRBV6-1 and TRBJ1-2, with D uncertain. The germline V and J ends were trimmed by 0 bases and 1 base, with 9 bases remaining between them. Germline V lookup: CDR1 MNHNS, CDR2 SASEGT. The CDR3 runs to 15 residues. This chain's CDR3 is CASSEAHTLNYGYTF. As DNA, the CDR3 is TGTGCCAGCAGTGAAGCCCACACACTTAACTATGGCTACACCTTC.

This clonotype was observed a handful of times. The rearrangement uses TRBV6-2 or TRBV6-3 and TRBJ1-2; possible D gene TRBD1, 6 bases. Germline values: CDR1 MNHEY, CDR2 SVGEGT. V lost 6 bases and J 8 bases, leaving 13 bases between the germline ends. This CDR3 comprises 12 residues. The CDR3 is CASRTTGRGYTF. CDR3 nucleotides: TGTGCCAGCAGGACTACAGGGCGCGGCTACACCTTC.

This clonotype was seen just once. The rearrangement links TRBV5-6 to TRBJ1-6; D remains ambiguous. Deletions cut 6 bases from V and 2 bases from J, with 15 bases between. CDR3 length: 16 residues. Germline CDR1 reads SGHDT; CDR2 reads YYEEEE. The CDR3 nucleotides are TGTGCCAGCAACTTACTTTCTGGCACCTATAATTCACCCCTCCACTTT. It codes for CASNLLSGTYNSPLHF.

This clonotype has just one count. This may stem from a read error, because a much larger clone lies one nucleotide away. The CDR3 DNA reads as TGTGCCTGCAGCTTTTGGGACAGGGAAGAGACCCAGTACTTC. This sequence encodes CACSFWDREETQYF. The chain links TRBV7-2 to TRBJ2-5, with 9 nucleotides matching TRBD1. This CDR3 has 14 amino acids. Germline CDR1 reads SGHTA; CDR2 reads FQGNSA.

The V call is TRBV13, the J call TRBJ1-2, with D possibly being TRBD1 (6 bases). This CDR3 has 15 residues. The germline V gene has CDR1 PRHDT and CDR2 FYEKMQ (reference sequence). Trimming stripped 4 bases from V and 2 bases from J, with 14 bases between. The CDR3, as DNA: TGTGCCAGCAGCTCGGGTTCGGGGGCAAACTATGGCTACACCTTC. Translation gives CASSSGSGANYGYTF.

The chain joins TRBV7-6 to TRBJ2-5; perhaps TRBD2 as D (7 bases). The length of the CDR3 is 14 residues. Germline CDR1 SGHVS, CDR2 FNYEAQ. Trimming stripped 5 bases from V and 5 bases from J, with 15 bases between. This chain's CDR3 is CASSARGARETQYF. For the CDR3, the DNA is TGTGCCAGCAGCGCTCGGGGGGCACGGGAGACCCAGTACTTC.

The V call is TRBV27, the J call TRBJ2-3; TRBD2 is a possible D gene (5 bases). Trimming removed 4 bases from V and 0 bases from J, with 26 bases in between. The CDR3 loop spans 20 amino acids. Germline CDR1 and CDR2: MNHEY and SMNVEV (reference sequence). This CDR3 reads CASSSSWELSLLGSTDTQYF. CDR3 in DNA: TGTGCCAGCAGTTCGTCATGGGAGTTATCCCTCTTGGGAAGCACAGATACGCAGTATTTT.